Presented here are 21 T cell receptor beta chains from one specimen sequenced in a study of T cells expressing NK-cell markers. Each CDR3 protein gets one entry in TCRdb, which reprocessed the 5' RACE reads and gives no DNA. The sample holds almost 450,000 distinct CDR3 sequences. Sequencing was performed on blood T cells: a sorted CD56 or NKG2C T cell subset, CD4+ or CD8+ T cells, or bulk PBMC T cells (not recorded which). The receptors stem from a woman aged 18-69 years in good health.

The V gene is TRBV20-1, the J gene TRBJ2-2. There are 12 residues in the CDR3. From germline, CDR1 is DFQATT and CDR2 SNEGSKA (reference sequence). The CDR3 region is CSASRYTGELFF.

The rearrangement joins TRBV4-1 to TRBJ1-2; without DNA, the TCRdb call of TRBD1 cannot be checked. The CDR3 length is 16 residues. The germline CDR1 and CDR2 sequences are MGHRA and YSYEKL. The CDR3 loop reads CASSQERGLPNYGYTF.

The J gene is TRBJ1-1, the V gene TRBV12-3 or TRBV12-4. This CDR3 is built from 12 residues. The CDR3 here is CASTGGGTEAFF.

The rearrangement links TRBV20-1 to TRBJ2-3; checking the TCRdb D call of TRBD2 is not possible without DNA. Germline V gene sequence: CDR1 DFQATT, CDR2 SNEGSKA (reference sequence). The CDR3 contains 15 residues. CDR3 protein: CSATTSGRLRDTQYF.

This chain links TRBV29-1 with TRBJ2-7; TCRdb's D call, TRBD1, is unchecked because there is no DNA. The CDR3 totals 13 residues. Germline CDR1 is SQVTM and CDR2 is ANQGSEA. This CDR3 is CSVVVPDFYEQYF.

V is TRBV25-1 and J is TRBJ2-1; TCRdb reports TRBD2, a call that lacks DNA to check it against. CDR1 MGHDK and CDR2 SYGVNS come from the germline V gene. There are 19 residues in the CDR3. The CDR3 spells CATSGLAGERGSSYNEQFF.

The chain couples TRBV6-1 to TRBJ1-5; TCRdb's D gene call, TRBD1, goes unchecked for lack of DNA. CDR1 MNHNS and CDR2 SASEGT come from the germline V gene. The CDR3 is made up of 15 amino acids. The CDR3 reads CASSEGGAGNQPQHF.

The chain couples TRBV3-1 to TRBJ2-7; TCRdb's D gene call, TRBD2, goes unchecked for lack of DNA. The CDR3 runs to 15 residues. CDR1 LGHDT and CDR2 YNNKEL come from the germline V gene (reference sequence). The CDR3 loop is CASSQERVSSYEQYF.

The genes are TRBV7-9 and TRBJ2-1; no DNA is available, so the TRBD1 call from TCRdb remains unchecked. CDR1 is SEHNR and CDR2 is FQNEAQ in the germline V gene (reference sequence). The CDR3 consists of 15 residues. CDR3 protein: CASSFPGQGVVEQFF.

The rearrangement links TRBV6-5 to TRBJ1-1. The CDR3 totals 13 residues. Germline loops: CDR1 MNHEY, CDR2 SVGAGI. The CDR3 protein is CASSYEMGSEAFF.

This rearrangement joins TRBV3-1 to TRBJ2-2. There are 16 residues in the CDR3. In germline, CDR1 is LGHDT, CDR2 YNNKEL (reference sequence). The chain's CDR3 is CASSQELLQNTGELFF.

The chain joins TRBV20-1 to TRBJ2-2; TCRdb lists TRBD1, though no DNA is available to test this call. The length of the CDR3 is 13 residues. CDR1 and CDR2 from the germline V gene are DFQATT and SNEGSKA (reference sequence). The CDR3 spells CSARKPGGGELFF.

The J gene is TRBJ1-1, the V gene TRBV25-1; the D call from TCRdb, TRBD1, cannot be confirmed without DNA. This CDR3 is built from 14 residues. The germline gives CDR1 MGHDK, CDR2 SYGVNS. CDR3 sequence reads: CASSESSGGTEAFF.

CDR3 sequence reads: CASSSRGQDTQYF. V usage is TRBV11-3 and J usage is TRBJ2-3; the D call of TRBD1 rests on TCRdb alone, since no DNA is present to check it. Looked up from germline, CDR1 is SGHNT and CDR2 is YENEEA. This CDR3 contains 13 residues.

This rearrangement joins TRBV30 to TRBJ1-2. Germline CDR1 is GTSNPN and CDR2 is SVGIG (reference sequence). CDR3 size: 12 residues. The chain's CDR3 is CAWSDSGHTRPF.

The V and J genes are TRBV12-3 or TRBV12-4 and TRBJ1-6; TCRdb picks TRBD1, but there is no DNA to check that call. This CDR3 has 15 residues. The CDR3 reads CASRRGQGGNSPLHF.

The chain is built from TRBV20-1 and TRBJ2-3; TCRdb gives TRBD1 as the D gene, but with no DNA this cannot be confirmed. Germline V gene data show CDR1 as DFQATT and CDR2 as SNEGSKA (reference sequence). This CDR3 comprises 17 residues. The CDR3 spells CSARDLSGTGGTDTQYF.

The V and J genes are TRBV29-1 and TRBJ2-5; TCRdb designates TRBD2, a call that cannot be tested without DNA. CDR1 is SQVTM and CDR2 is ANQGSEA in the germline V gene. This CDR3 region has 16 residues. CDR3 sequence: CSVESTSGRFGETQYF.

This chain links TRBV7-9 with TRBJ2-1; the TCRdb call, TRBD2, lacks DNA for checking. The germline V gene has CDR1 SEHNR and CDR2 FQNEAQ (reference sequence). This CDR3 has 16 residues. CDR3 sequence: CASSRLAGGSDNEQFF.

The V gene is TRBV12-3 or TRBV12-4, the J gene TRBJ2-1; the D call of TRBD1 rests on TCRdb alone, since no DNA is present to check it. This CDR3 spans 16 amino acids. The CDR3 here is CASTRKGVPSYNEQFF.

J is TRBJ2-1 and V is TRBV11-2; TCRdb's assignment of TRBD1 cannot be checked, as there is no DNA. Germline V CDR1 and CDR2: SGHAT, FQNNGV. CDR3 size: 14 residues. The CDR3 spells CASSLFGQGDEQFF.